This TCR beta chain was captured in a study of Ad26.COV2.S vaccination and SARS-CoV-2 variants. Study conclusions and caveats: Using TCR breadth and depth analyses may have led to underestimated total T cell responses.

The germline gives CDR1 MNHEY, CDR2 SMNVEV (reference sequence). Trimming took off 2 bases at V and 7 bases at J, with 18 bases between the two ends. The CDR3 has 16 amino acids. The method was immunoSEQ multiplex PCR; TCRdb's version includes in-frame clones alone and lacks a portion of them. The sample contains roughly 180,000 clones, 70% to 90% of which appear only once. This clone showed up just once. Its antigen is unidentified. This specimen was peripheral blood, taken after recovery from COVID-19. The V call is TRBV27, the J call TRBJ1-5; tentative D call: TRBD1 (6 bases). The source of this sequence is a human donor who had recovered from COVID-19. CDR3: CASSLTGQLGAQPQHF. Here the CDR3 DNA reads TGTGCCAGCAGTTTAACAGGACAGCTAGGCGCCCAGCCCCAGCATTTT.